The 18 T cell receptor beta chains presented below share a single source sample, sequenced in a study of a mutant IDH1 vaccine in newly diagnosed glioma. Time point reported: week 47, end of study. In every dose of vaccine, 300 ug of mutant IDH1 20-mer peptide was given alongside topical imiquimod. The protocol was immunoSEQ multiplex PCR, while the TCRdb copy is restricted to in-frame clones and leaves out a portion. Here the sample spans about 83,000 clones, roughly 77% being singletons. These receptors lack a known antigen. Specimen: PBMCs, collected from a glioma patient whose treatment included an IDH1 peptide vaccine. Receptors were obtained from a man aged 35-49 years with glioma.

The table lists this clone with a count of one. This chain uses TRBV7-9 with TRBJ1-4, with TRBD1 matching 10 bases. Germline V gene data show CDR1 as SEHNR and CDR2 as FQNEAQ (reference sequence). The CDR3 has 15 amino acids. The ends lost 5 bases at V and 11 bases at J; junction bases unmatched: 11. CDR3 bases: TGTGCCAGCAGCGTCCGGACAGGGGGATGGGGGAAACTGTTTTTT. Translated: CASSVRTGGWGKLFF. Supplemented by reference TRBV7-9 and TRBJ1-4, the full variable domain reads DTGVSQNPRHKITKRGQNVTFRCDPISEHNRLYWYRQTLGQGPEFLTYFQNEAQLEKSRLLSDRFSAERPKGSFSTLEIQRTEQGDSAMYLCASSVRTGGWGKLFFGSGTQLSVL.

The chain joins TRBV5-8 to TRBJ2-5; 10 positions match TRBD2. The CDR3 has 16 residues. CDR1 and CDR2 from the germline V gene are SGHTS and YDEGEE. V was clipped by 2 bases and J by 5 bases; unmatched bases: 9. In nucleotides, the CDR3 is TGTGCCAGCAGCTTATCCGTACTAGCGGGATATGAGACCCAGTACTTC. Its protein is CASSLSVLAGYETQYF.

The chain joins TRBV6-5 to TRBJ1-2; TRBD1 is a possible D gene (5 bases). CDR1 and CDR2 from the germline V gene are MNHEY and SVGAGI. V was trimmed by 2 bases and J by 7 bases, leaving 14 bases between them. The CDR3 sequence is 14 residues long. The CDR3 sequence: CASSYGIRASGYTF. The CDR3 DNA reads TGTGCCAGCAGTTACGGTATCAGGGCTAGTGGCTACACCTTC.

This sequence joins TRBV5-4 and TRBJ2-1, with TRBD2 matching over 11 bases. CDR3 length equals 15 residues. The germline gives CDR1 SGHNT, CDR2 YYREEE (reference sequence). The V segment lost 5 bases and the J segment 6 bases; nucleotides outside the gene matches: 7. CDR3 amino acids: CASRGGTSGLNEQFF. The CDR3 region has the DNA TGTGCCAGCAGGGGAGGGACTAGCGGACTCAATGAGCAGTTCTTC.

The chain joins TRBV7-2 to TRBJ2-3; D gene ambiguous. CDR1 is SGHTA, CDR2 FQGNSA, per germline. V was trimmed by 1 base and J by 4 bases, leaving 3 bases between them. This CDR3 spans 12 amino acids. CDR3 in amino acids: CASSLGPDTQYF. The DNA of the CDR3 is TGTGCCAGCAGCTTAGGGCCAGATACGCAGTATTTT.

The V and J genes are TRBV7-9 and TRBJ2-3, with D possibly TRBD1 on 6 matching bases. The CDR3 extends over 13 amino acids. Germline V gives CDR1 SEHNR, CDR2 FQNEAQ (reference sequence). V lost 8 bases, J lost 6 bases, and 15 bases lay in between. DNA of the CDR3: TGTGCCAGCGGCCCGCTAAGGGGGGATACGCAGTATTTT. Its protein is CASGPLRGDTQYF.

This chain links TRBV7-9 with TRBJ2-5; D possibly corresponds to TRBD2 (5 bases). V was shortened by 1 base and J by 5 bases, with 14 bases between the two germline ends. This CDR3 has 15 residues. In germline, CDR1 is SEHNR, CDR2 FQNEAQ (reference sequence). This CDR3 is CASSLVGDPQETQYF. The CDR3 DNA is TGTGCCAGCAGCTTAGTGGGAGATCCCCAGGAGACCCAGTACTTC.

The chain uses TRBV7-8 and TRBJ1-5; the D is unclear. Per germline, CDR1 SGHVS and CDR2 FQNEAQ. This CDR3 has 14 amino acids. Trimming shortened V by 1 base and J by 4 bases, and 8 bases separated the two germline ends. This CDR3 reads CASSLGAGNQPQHF. The CDR3 bases are TGTGCCAGCAGCTTAGGGGCGGGGAATCAGCCCCAGCATTTT.

The rearrangement uses TRBV5-1 and TRBJ1-2; D call uncertain. Trimming shortened V by 3 bases and J by 8 bases, and 11 bases separated the two germline ends. The CDR3 consists of 12 residues. Per germline, CDR1 SGHRS and CDR2 YFSETQ. The CDR3: CASSSSQAGYTF. In nucleotides, the CDR3 is TGCGCCAGCAGCTCAAGTCAAGCCGGCTACACCTTC.

The V and J genes are TRBV11-2 and TRBJ2-7, with D possibly matching TRBD2 (7 bases). In germline, CDR1 is SGHAT, CDR2 FQNNGV. The CDR3 totals 15 residues. V was trimmed by 5 bases and J by 5 bases, leaving 19 bases between them. As DNA, the CDR3 is TGTGCCAGCAGCCCCGTGTTCGGGGGGCTCCACGAGCAGTACTTC. Residues: CASSPVFGGLHEQYF. Variable domain in full (rest from reference TRBV11-2 and TRBJ2-7): EAGVAQSPRYKIIEKRQSVAFWCNPISGHATLYWYQQILGQGPKLLIQFQNNGVVDDSQLPKDRFSAERLKGVDSTLKIQPAKLEDSAVYLCASSPVFGGLHEQYFGPGTRLTVT.

J is TRBJ1-5 and V is TRBV15; D may be TRBD1 (6 bases). V lost 3 bases to trimming and J lost 4 bases, with 10 bases between them. CDR1 and CDR2 from the germline V gene are LNHNV and YYDKDF (reference sequence). The CDR3 consists of 14 residues. CDR3 bases: TGTGCCACCAGCAGGATAGGACAGAATCAGCCCCAGCATTTT. This sequence encodes CATSRIGQNQPQHF. Looking up the rest from reference TRBV15 and TRBJ1-5 gives the full variable domain: DAMVIQNPRYQVTQFGKPVTLSCSQTLNHNVMYWYQQKSSQAPKLLFHYYDKDFNNEADTPDNFQSRRPNTSFCFLDIRSPGLGDTAMYLCATSRIGQNQPQHFGDGTRLSIL.

This clone was picked up one time. The chain uses TRBV13 and TRBJ2-3; no clear D. Germline assignment: CDR1 PRHDT and CDR2 FYEKMQ (reference sequence). The CDR3 is 11 amino acids. The V gene lost 7 bases and the J gene lost 9 bases, with 11 bases spanning the gap. In nucleotides, the CDR3 is TGTGCCAGCATCAACAGAGGAACGCAGTATTTT. As protein: CASINRGTQYF.

This clone was seen once. The rearrangement uses TRBV18 and TRBJ1-5; D is ambiguous. Trimming pared 3 bases from V and 0 bases from J, leaving 12 bases between. The germline V gene encodes CDR1 KGHSH and CDR2 LQKENI. This CDR3 is 16 amino acids long. As DNA, the CDR3 is TGTGCCAGCTCACCTAAGGCAGCCTATAGCAATCAGCCCCAGCATTTT. The encoded protein is CASSPKAAYSNQPQHF.

The chain uses TRBV30 and TRBJ2-7; D remains ambiguous. Trimming took off 1 base at V and 3 bases at J, with 4 bases between the two ends. The CDR3 sequence is 11 residues long. Germline assignment: CDR1 GTSNPN and CDR2 SVGIG (reference sequence). CDR3 sequence (DNA): TGTGCCTGGAGTGCCCTCTACGAGCAGTACTTC. Protein sequence: CAWSALYEQYF.

The sample holds one count of this clone. V and J are TRBV30 and TRBJ2-7; D not certain. The germline gives CDR1 GTSNPN, CDR2 SVGIG (reference sequence). V lost 3 bases and J lost 5, with 11 bases in between. CDR3 length equals 12 residues. The CDR3 region is CAWRGVSDEQYF. As DNA, the CDR3 is TGTGCCTGGAGGGGCGTCAGCGACGAGCAGTACTTC. The full variable domain, its missing parts supplied by reference TRBV30 and TRBJ2-7, is SQTIHQWPATLVQPVGSPLSLECTVEGTSNPNLYWYRQAAGRGLQLLFYSVGIGQISSEVPQNLSASRPQDRQFILSSKKLLLSDSGFYLCAWRGVSDEQYFGPGTRLTVT.

This clone was counted a few times. V and J are TRBV6-4 and TRBJ2-2; perhaps TRBD2 as D (6 bases). This CDR3 has 15 amino acids. Germline CDR1 reads MRHNA; CDR2 reads SNTAGT. Trimming left V 3 bases short and J 4 bases short, with 12 bases between. The DNA for the CDR3 is TGTGCCAGCAGTGAAGACGGGGGAGGCACCGGGGAGCTGTTTTTT. Translation gives CASSEDGGGTGELFF.

V is TRBV11-1 and J is TRBJ1-3; the D is unclear. V shed 2 bases and J shed 4 bases, with 15 bases lying between them. This CDR3 spans 16 amino acids. Germline V lookup: CDR1 SGHAT, CDR2 FQDESV (reference sequence). The CDR3 reads CASSLWSGVPGNTIYF. As DNA, the CDR3 is TGTGCCAGCAGCTTATGGTCCGGGGTACCGGGAAACACCATATATTTT. The complete variable domain, with remaining parts taken from reference TRBV11-1 and TRBJ1-3, reads EAEVAQSPRYKITEKSQAVAFWCDPISGHATLYWYRQILGQGPELLVQFQDESVVDDSQLPKDRFSAERLKGVDSTLKIQPAELGDSAMYLCASSLWSGVPGNTIYFGEGSWLTVV.

This clone was detected a few times. The rearrangement joins TRBV2 to TRBJ2-6, with D uncertain. The CDR3 loop spans 13 amino acids. In germline, CDR1 is SNHLY, CDR2 FYNNEI. Trimming removed 6 bases at V and 2 bases at J, with 5 bases between. CDR3 sequence reads: CASRETGANVLTF. CDR3 nucleotides: TGTGCCAGCAGGGAGACTGGGGCCAACGTCCTGACTTTC.